This TCR beta chain was obtained from a study of cytomegalovirus exposure and HLA in healthy donors. Primers included in the PCR were 60 Vbeta and 13 Jbeta primers. Method: immunoSEQ multiplex PCR; TCRdb's copy keeps in-frame clones and lacks some. The table includes 200,000 or so clones, more than 65% detected once. Findings and limits, study-wide: The classifier, whose performance was assessed in both the original and validation cohorts, reportedly diagnosed cytomegalovirus status with high specificity and sensitivity. In an earlier analysis, in 620 or so donors, most V segments appeared productive either ~90% or ~30% of the time.

Worth noting for this clone: Its antigen is currently unknown.

The length of the CDR3 is 13 residues. The V gene's germline CDR1 is SGHNT and CDR2 YENEEA. The junction had 3 bases not matched to a gene; V was cut back by 5 bases and J by 6 bases. Specimen: PBMCs. The chain is built from TRBV11-3 and TRBJ1-1; 10 positions match TRBD1. The TCR was taken from a woman in her 30s in good health and CMV-seropositive. CDR3 sequence: CASSRGQGAEAFF. CDR3 coding DNA: TGTGCCAGCAGCCGTGGACAGGGGGCTGAAGCTTTCTTT. Full variable domain (rest looked up from reference TRBV11-3 and TRBJ1-1): EAGVVQSPRYKIIEKKQPVAFWCNPISGHNTLYWYLQNLGQGPELLIRYENEEAVDDSQLPKDRFSAERLKGVDSTLKIQPAELGDSAVYLCASSRGQGAEAFFGQGTRLTVV.